These 27 T cell receptor beta chains share one sample of origin, sequenced in a study of human T cells and chemical hapten exposure. TCRdb re-called the RACE reads through MiXCR, storing one row per CDR3 protein. Altogether some 150,000 distinct CDR3 sequences are present, about 11% being singletons, with the ten largest covering 1.1% to 1.5%. Time point defined: patch test 2, 6 weeks after DPC sensitization. As for treatment: therapeutic diphenylcyclopropenone sensitization with weekly scalp DPC. The sample here was whole blood, taken in connection with sensitization to the hapten diphenylcyclopropenone (DPC). Every receptor here comes from a woman aged 50 to 65 with alopecia areata. Some clones in this sample may be carry-over from other donors' samples.

This clonotype was recorded at least ten times. The chain employs TRBV12-3 or TRBV12-4 and TRBJ1-6, with TRBD1 matching 8 bases. V trimming: 5 bases; J trimming: 10 bases; junction bases outside the gene matches: 10. The CDR3 runs to 15 residues. CDR3 DNA sequence: TGTGCCAGCAGTGGGGGGACAGGATTCGGCTCACCCCTCCACTTT. It encodes CASSGGTGFGSPLHF.

The V call is TRBV28, the J call TRBJ1-4; D perhaps matches TRBD1 (6 bases). This CDR3 has 15 amino acids. Germline V gives CDR1 MDHEN, CDR2 SYDVKM. V lost 6 bases and J 0 bases, leaving 11 bases between the germline ends. This CDR3 reads CASRGHSATNEKLFF. The CDR3 DNA is TGTGCCAGCAGGGGACACAGCGCAACTAATGAAAAACTGTTTTTT.

The chain has TRBV29-1 and TRBJ1-4; possible D gene TRBD1, 6 bases. V dropped 3 bases and J dropped 7 bases, with 12 bases sitting between them. CDR1 SQVTM and CDR2 ANQGSEA come from the germline V gene. The CDR3 is 13 residues long. The CDR3 bases are TGCAGCGTTGACACAGGGCTGGGTGAAAAACTGTTTTTT. It translates to CSVDTGLGEKLFF.

There are a few counts of this clonotype. This chain connects TRBV21-1 to TRBJ1-2; the table's D call TRBD1 went unverified against the DNA. TRBV21-1 is a recognized pseudogene. This CDR3 has 13 residues. Here the CDR3 DNA reads TGTCCCCGAGGGGGGAAGGGGAGTCATGGCTACACCTTC. This sequence encodes CPRGGKGSHGYTF.

This sequence joins TRBV7-9 and TRBJ2-5, with 13 bases fitting TRBD2. The V gene end was trimmed by 4 bases and the J gene end by 2 bases; junction bases not matched to a gene: 7. The CDR3 has 17 residues. Germline CDR1 is SEHNR and CDR2 is FQNEAQ (reference sequence). CDR3: CASSYGGLAGSQETQYF. CDR3 bases: TGTGCCAGCAGCTACGGGGGACTAGCGGGGTCACAAGAGACCCAGTACTTC.

This clonotype was observed at least ten times. This chain's CDR3 is CATSRVVTNNYGYTF. The CDR3 DNA is TGTGCCACCAGCAGAGTGGTCACAAATAACTATGGCTACACCTTC. This chain uses TRBV15 with TRBJ1-2; D is uncertain. Trimming took 1 base from V and 1 from J, leaving 10 bases between them. This CDR3 has 15 residues. The germline gives CDR1 LNHNV, CDR2 YYDKDF (reference sequence).

As DNA, the CDR3 is TGTGCCAGTAGTATAGGCAGGGGGGCAGCTTTCTTT. Translating it yields CASSIGRGAAFF. This chain connects TRBV19 to TRBJ1-1; 7 nucleotides agree with TRBD1. The CDR3 has 12 amino acids. V was clipped by 1 base and J by 10 bases; unmatched bases: 3. In germline, CDR1 is LNHDA, CDR2 SQIVND (reference sequence).

The chain recombines TRBV3-1 with TRBJ1-4, with 7 bases matching TRBD1. The germline V gene encodes CDR1 LGHDT and CDR2 YNNKEL (reference sequence). The CDR3 sequence is 14 residues long. J gave up 7 bases and V 5 bases, and 7 bases lay outside the gene matches. The CDR3, as DNA: TGTGCCAGCAGCTCAGGGGGGGCCGGTGAAAAACTGTTTTTT. This codes for CASSSGGAGEKLFF. Supplemented by reference TRBV3-1 and TRBJ1-4, the full variable domain reads DTAVSQTPKYLVTQMGNDKSIKCEQNLGHDTMYWYKQDSKKFLKIMFSYNNKELIINETVPNRFSPKSPDKAHLNLHINSLELGDSAVYFCASSSGGAGEKLFFGSGTQLSVL.

The chain recombines TRBV10-3 with TRBJ1-5; 10 bases match TRBD1. V was pared by 4 bases and J by 7 bases, with 4 bases of the junction left unmatched. Looked up from germline, CDR1 is ENHRY and CDR2 is SYGVKD. The CDR3 is made up of 14 amino acids. CDR3 sequence (DNA): TGTGCCATCAGTGCCCGGACAGGGGGACAGCCCCAGCATTTT. This gives the protein CAISARTGGQPQHF.

This clonotype was picked up a small number of times. The chain carries TRBV9 and TRBJ2-1; 7 bases fit TRBD2. V lost 4 bases, J lost 5 bases, and 9 bases stayed unmatched. The CDR3 consists of 15 residues. The germline gives CDR1 SGDLS, CDR2 YYNGEE. As DNA, the CDR3 is TGTGCCAGCAGCCTAGGGAGGGGACCCCACAATGAGCAGTTCTTC. As protein: CASSLGRGPHNEQFF.

The chain uses TRBV7-9 and TRBJ1-6; 7 bases line up with TRBD1. CDR3 length: 14 amino acids. The ends lost 7 bases at V and 8 bases at J; junction bases unmatched: 8. Germline CDR1 is SEHNR and CDR2 is FQNEAQ (reference sequence). CDR3 residues: CASKGQGDHSPLHF. CDR3 DNA sequence: TGTGCCAGCAAGGGCCAGGGGGATCATTCACCCCTCCACTTT.

This clonotype was detected only a few times. The chain has TRBV7-9 and TRBJ1-2; no clear D gene. CDR3 length: 14 residues. From germline, CDR1 is SEHNR and CDR2 FQNEAQ (reference sequence). The V end lost 2 bases, the J end lost 0 bases, and 7 bases lay between the germline ends. CDR3 amino acids: CASSLSVSNYGYTF. The CDR3 coding sequence is TGTGCCAGCAGCTTATCAGTTTCTAACTATGGCTACACCTTC.

V and J are TRBV20-1 and TRBJ2-5; maybe TRBD1 (5 bases). V lost 0 bases and J 9 bases, leaving 20 bases between the germline ends. CDR1 and CDR2 (germline): DFQATT, SNEGSKA (reference sequence). This CDR3 has 15 amino acids. Written as DNA, the CDR3 is TGCAGTGCTAGAGAAGCAGGGAAAATGAAATATTCCCAGTACTTC. Its translation is CSAREAGKMKYSQYF.

The chain recombines TRBV28 with TRBJ2-5, with D hard to call. Trimming stripped 4 bases from V and 4 bases from J, with 13 bases between. The CDR3 extends over 14 amino acids. Germline V gene lookup returns CDR1 MDHEN and CDR2 SYDVKM. Here the CDR3 DNA reads TGTGCCAGCAGTTCCAGACATCGAGGAGAGACCCAGTACTTC. It is translated as CASSSRHRGETQYF.

J is TRBJ1-4 and V is TRBV7-9; 7 bases line up with TRBD1. Trimming took 5 bases from V and 2 from J; bases not matched to a gene: 8. CDR1 and CDR2 from the germline V gene are SEHNR and FQNEAQ (reference sequence). The CDR3 runs to 16 residues. The CDR3 reads CASSQRQGRTNEKLFF. Here the CDR3 DNA reads TGTGCCAGCAGCCAAAGACAGGGCCGGACTAATGAAAAACTGTTTTTT.

The V and J genes are TRBV14 and TRBJ2-2; possibly TRBD1 or TRBD2 for D (5 bases each). V was trimmed by 5 bases and J by 3 bases, leaving 10 bases between them. The CDR3 extends over 14 amino acids. Per germline, CDR1 SGHDN and CDR2 FVKESK. CDR3 sequence (DNA): TGTGCCAGCAGCTTGGGACCCCACACCGGGGAGCTGTTTTTT. Translating gives CASSLGPHTGELFF.

In the case of this clonotype: One end of the junction does not line up with germline, which may come from a read error. The rearrangement links TRBV3-1 to TRBJ2-7, with D possibly being TRBD2 (6 bases). The CDR3 runs 15 residues. Germline V gives CDR1 LGHDT, CDR2 YNNKEL (reference sequence). The CDR3 loop is CASSQFGGSRYGQYF. CDR3 nucleotides: TGTGCCAGCAGCCAGTTCGGAGGGAGCCGTTACGGGCAGTACTTC.

This clonotype was recorded only once. V and J are TRBV25-1 and TRBJ1-1; 12 bases match TRBD1. Germline lookup yields CDR1 MGHDK and CDR2 SYGVNS. The ends lost 6 bases at V and 7 bases at J; junction bases unmatched: 3. This CDR3 contains 13 residues. In DNA, the CDR3 is TGTGCCAGCAGGGGACAGGGGGCCGGTGAAGCTTTCTTT. It codes for CASRGQGAGEAFF.

This clonotype was seen ten or more times. The CDR3 nucleotides read TGTGCCTGGAGTAAAGGATCCAATCAGCCCCAGCATTTT. It yields the protein CAWSKGSNQPQHF. This sequence joins TRBV30 and TRBJ1-5; D is unresolved. The germline gives CDR1 GTSNPN, CDR2 SVGIG (reference sequence). The CDR3 length is 13 residues. V lost 2 bases to trimming and J lost 3 bases, with 8 bases between them.

The V gene is TRBV6-5, the J gene TRBJ1-6; 11 nucleotides match TRBD1. Per germline, CDR1 MNHEY and CDR2 SVGAGI. V was clipped by 7 bases and J by 10 bases; unmatched bases: 6. The CDR3 totals 14 residues. The CDR3 DNA is TGTGCCAGCACCCGGGACAGGGGGTTGTCACCCCTCCACTTT. It encodes CASTRDRGLSPLHF.

There are many counts of this clonotype. V usage is TRBV6-6 and J usage is TRBJ2-7, with 8 bases that match TRBD2. V was pared by 6 bases and J by 7 bases, with 11 bases of the junction left unmatched. The CDR3 has 14 amino acids. The V gene's germline CDR1 is MNHNY and CDR2 SVGAGI (reference sequence). CDR3 residues: CASSPGGRLTEQYF. CDR3 in DNA: TGTGCCAGCAGCCCGGGAGGGCGTTTAACGGAGCAGTACTTC.

The CDR3 sequence is CSVGTGWETQYF. For the CDR3, the DNA is TGCAGCGTTGGGACAGGGTGGGAGACCCAGTACTTC. This rearrangement joins TRBV29-1 to TRBJ2-5; 8 bases are shared with TRBD1. Unmatched junction bases numbered 3, after V lost 4 bases and J lost 5 bases. CDR3 size: 12 residues. Germline CDR1 SQVTM, CDR2 ANQGSEA.

This clonotype has just a few counts. The chain uses TRBV3-1 and TRBJ2-2, with D hard to call. The V gene lost 2 bases and the J gene lost 7 bases, with 5 bases spanning the gap. The CDR3 spans 12 residues. From germline, CDR1 is LGHDT and CDR2 YNNKEL (reference sequence). The CDR3 reads CASSQLLGELFF. The CDR3 DNA reads as TGTGCCAGCAGCCAACTTCTCGGGGAGCTGTTTTTT. Looking up the rest from reference TRBV3-1 and TRBJ2-2 gives the full variable domain: DTAVSQTPKYLVTQMGNDKSIKCEQNLGHDTMYWYKQDSKKFLKIMFSYNNKELIINETVPNRFSPKSPDKAHLNLHINSLELGDSAVYFCASSQLLGELFFGEGSRLTVL.

The genes are TRBV28 and TRBJ1-6, with TRBD1 matching over 9 bases. The CDR3 has 16 amino acids. Germline V lookup: CDR1 MDHEN, CDR2 SYDVKM. The V segment lost 2 bases and the J segment 10 bases; nucleotides outside the gene matches: 9. CDR3 protein: CASSLERGTGNSPLHF. In nucleotides, the CDR3 is TGTGCCAGCAGTTTAGAGAGGGGGACAGGGAACTCACCCCTCCACTTT.

This clonotype came up a few times. This sequence joins TRBV20-1 and TRBJ2-2, with D hard to call. V gave up 3 bases and J gave up 2 bases, with 7 bases separating them. Germline assignment: CDR1 DFQATT and CDR2 SNEGSKA (reference sequence). The CDR3 is 13 amino acids. The CDR3 bases are TGCAGTGCTAGTGTGAGAAACACCGGGGAGCTGTTTTTT. This sequence encodes CSASVRNTGELFF.

The chain recombines TRBV2 with TRBJ2-7; D is ambiguous. V was cut by 4 bases and J by 4 bases, with 11 bases left in between. In germline, CDR1 is SNHLY, CDR2 FYNNEI. The CDR3 length is 13 residues. The CDR3 DNA reads TGTGCCAGCAGTGCAATTACGGGTTACGAGCAGTACTTC. Translated, it gives CASSAITGYEQYF.

This clonotype was observed a handful of times. The chain couples TRBV14 to TRBJ2-5, with D perhaps TRBD2 (5 bases). The CDR3 consists of 13 residues. Per germline, CDR1 SGHDN and CDR2 FVKESK. V dropped 3 bases and J dropped 1 base, with 6 bases sitting between them. DNA for the CDR3: TGTGCCAGCAGCCAGAGGGCCCAAGAGACCCAGTACTTC. Residues: CASSQRAQETQYF. The whole variable domain, remainder taken from reference TRBV14 and TRBJ2-5, is EAGVTQFPSHSVIEKGQTVTLRCDPISGHDNLYWYRRVMGKEIKFLLHFVKESKQDESGMPNNRFLAERTGGTYSTLKVQPAELEDSGVYFCASSQRAQETQYFGPGTRLLVL.